These T cell receptor beta chains were read from a single sample in a study of CD8 T cells in ankylosing spondylitis. MiXCR was run by TCRdb on the 5' RACE reads, yielding one entry per CDR3 protein. The sample gives 150,000 to 200,000 distinct CDR3 sequences, 9.8% of which show up once; more than 13% is in the top ten. Sequencing used blood, either unsorted or a sorted T cell fraction (not recorded which). Source of these receptors: a female donor with ankylosing spondylitis or in good health (not recorded which). Each CDR3 is given with its conserved first and last residue. Each record gives: CDR3 protein, CDR3 DNA, D gene, J gene, V gene, clone size. A D gene is named only where the DNA matches it firmly. Not every row has a clone size; where given, it reads once, few, many or a size class.

CASSPLGPYSNYGYTF,TGTGCCAGCAGTCCCCTGGGACCCTATTCTAACTATGGCTACACCTTC,-,TRBJ1-2,TRBV28,-
CASSSGLAQYF,TGTGCCAGCAGTTCCGGGCTGGCCCAGTACTTC,-,TRBJ2-5,TRBV6-5,many
CSAQGIVLSGANVLTF,TGCAGTGCCCAGGGAATTGTGCTTTCTGGGGCCAACGTCCTGACTTTC,-,TRBJ2-6,TRBV20-1,-
CASRLSSLASNTGELFF,TGTGCCAGCAGGCTAAGTTCACTAGCATCGAACACCGGGGAGCTGTTTTTT,-,TRBJ2-2,TRBV11-2,few
CASSTRQRNNEQFF,TGCGCCAGCAGCACGAGGCAGCGGAACAATGAGCAGTTCTTC,-,TRBJ2-1,TRBV4-3,many
CASSEIYGSLARDEQFF,TGCGCCAGCAGTGAGATTTACGGGAGCCTAGCCAGAGATGAGCAGTTCTTC,-,TRBJ2-1,TRBV10-2,few
CASSPGAETQYF,TGTGCCAGCAGTCCGGGGGCAGAGACCCAGTACTTC,-,TRBJ2-5,TRBV6-2/TRBV6-3,few
CASSYPIDSGETQYF,TGTGCCAGCAGTTACCCTATAGACTCGGGGGAGACCCAGTACTTC,-,TRBJ2-5,TRBV6-2/TRBV6-3,-
CASSLSGPYEQYF,TGTGCCAGCAGCTTGTCCGGTCCCTACGAGCAGTACTTC,-,TRBJ2-7,TRBV5-6,few
CASSLENSPLHF,TGTGCCAGCAGTTTAGAGAATTCACCCCTCCACTTT,-,TRBJ1-6,TRBV27,-
CASSPQGGNTEAFF,TGTGCCAGCAGCCCACAAGGAGGGAACACTGAAGCTTTCTTT,-,TRBJ1-1,TRBV9,-
CASSEDIYNSPLHF,TGCGCCAGCAGCGAGGACATATATAATTCACCCCTCCACTTT,-,TRBJ1-6,TRBV5-1,few
CASSYVGTEAFF,TGTGCCAGCAGTTATGTAGGAACTGAAGCTTTCTTT,-,TRBJ1-1,TRBV6-2/TRBV6-3,-
CASGRGNTEAFF,TGTGCTAGTGGTAGAGGGAACACTGAAGCTTTCTTT,-,TRBJ1-1,TRBV12-5,few
CSANNRLISYEQYF,TGCAGTGCCAATAATAGACTGATCTCCTACGAGCAGTACTTC,-,TRBJ2-7,TRBV20-1,few
CATSRGLPGLAASSYNEQFF,TGTGCCACCAGCAGAGGTTTACCGGGACTAGCGGCAAGCTCCTACAATGAGCAGTTCTTC,TRBD2,TRBJ2-1,TRBV15,-
CASSWRRIGKETQYF,TGTGCCAGCAGCTGGCGGCGGATAGGCAAAGAGACCCAGTACTTC,-,TRBJ2-5,TRBV5-6,few
CASSKAGRDRDLSGANVLTF,TGTGCCAGCAGCAAAGCAGGCCGGGACAGGGATCTCTCTGGGGCCAACGTCCTGACTTTC,-,TRBJ2-6,TRBV21-1,many
CASSPTIYEQYF,TGTGCCAGCAGCCCGACGATATACGAGCAGTACTTC,-,TRBJ2-7,TRBV12-3/TRBV12-4,many
CASRFAQGYNEQFF,TGTGCCAGCAGATTCGCCCAGGGCTACAATGAGCAGTTTTTC,-,TRBJ2-1,TRBV4-2,many
CASSLPQRERDEQFF,TGTGCCAGCAGCTTACCCCAGCGGGAGCGGGATGAGCAGTTCTTC,TRBD2,TRBJ2-1,TRBV7-9,-
CASSLVSDEQYF,TGCGCCAGCAGCTTGGTCTCGGACGAGCAGTACTTC,-,TRBJ2-7,TRBV5-1,many
CAISESNYGYTF,TGTGCCATCAGTGAGTCGAACTATGGCTACACCTTC,-,TRBJ1-2,TRBV10-3,few
CASSLEAPVGNTIYF,TGCGCCAGCAGCTTGGAGGCCCCCGTCGGAAACACCATATATTTT,-,TRBJ1-3,TRBV5-1,-
CASSVDPGFMNTEAFF,TGTGCCAGCAGCGTAGATCCAGGCTTCATGAACACTGAAGCTTTCTTT,-,TRBJ1-1,TRBV9,few
CATSSWRSSYNEQFF,TGTGCCACCAGCAGCTGGCGGAGCTCCTACAATGAGCAGTTCTTC,-,TRBJ2-1,TRBV15,-
CASSLAPSGSWDEQFF,TGTGCCAGCAGTTTAGCGCCTAGCGGGAGTTGGGATGAGCAGTTCTTC,TRBD2,TRBJ2-1,TRBV12-3/TRBV12-4,-
CASSLVAGDGYTF,TGTGCCAGCAGCTTAGTAGCAGGCGATGGCTACACCTTC,-,TRBJ1-2,TRBV11-1,-
CASSYSGTAEQETQYF,TGTGCCAGCAGTTACTCCGGGACGGCTGAACAAGAGACCCAGTACTTC,-,TRBJ2-5,TRBV6-5,-
CASSLGFPGTAYNEQFF,TGCGCCAGCAGCTTGGGTTTTCCGGGGACAGCCTACAATGAGCAGTTCTTC,TRBD1,TRBJ2-1,TRBV5-1,many
CASSAHPGLNTDTQYF,TGTGCCAGCAGCGCCCACCCGGGACTAAACACAGATACGCAGTATTTT,TRBD2,TRBJ2-3,TRBV9,few
CASSLKREETEQYF,TGTGCCAGCAGTTTGAAGCGGGAGGAAACCGAGCAGTACTTC,TRBD2,TRBJ2-7,TRBV12-3/TRBV12-4,many
CASSYYPQDEQFF,TGTGCCAGCAGTTACTACCCTCAGGATGAGCAGTTCTTC,-,TRBJ2-1,TRBV6-2/TRBV6-3,large
CASSQGSSNQNQPQHF,TGTGCCAGCAGCCAAGGTTCTTCCAACCAGAATCAGCCCCAGCATTTT,-,TRBJ1-5,TRBV3-1,few
CAWSLTGRSDEKLFF,TGTGCCTGGAGTCTGACAGGGCGTTCGGATGAAAAACTGTTTTTT,TRBD1,TRBJ1-4,TRBV30,-
CASSPVQTTAFF,TGTGCCAGCAGCCCCGTCCAGACTACAGCTTTCTTT,-,TRBJ1-1,TRBV7-9,-
CASSYSRLGTSGYEQYF,TGTGCCAGCAGTTACTCCCGGCTCGGGACTAGCGGCTACGAGCAGTACTTC,TRBD2,TRBJ2-7,TRBV6-5,few
CASTRDRGTDTQYF,TGTGCCAGCACCCGGGACAGGGGCACAGATACGCAGTATTTT,TRBD1,TRBJ2-3,TRBV28,few
CAWSVGTNTGELFF,TGTGCCTGGAGTGTGGGTACGAACACCGGGGAGCTGTTTTTT,-,TRBJ2-2,TRBV30,-
CASSPGLAGGREDTQYF,TGTGCCAGCAGTCCCGGACTAGCGGGAGGGAGAGAAGATACGCAGTATTTT,TRBD2,TRBJ2-3,TRBV6-1,-
CASRVNQETQYF,TGTGCCAGCAGGGTCAACCAAGAGACCCAGTACTTC,-,TRBJ2-5,TRBV28,many
CASSSEGTSGSRSDTQYF,TGTGCCAGCAGCTCAGAAGGGACTAGCGGGAGTAGGTCAGATACGCAGTATTTT,TRBD2,TRBJ2-3,TRBV13,few
CSASTRGRMAGGGETQYF,TGCAGTGCTAGTACTCGGGGCAGAATGGCGGGCGGTGGGGAGACCCAGTACTTC,-,TRBJ2-5,TRBV20-1,-
CATSDDRDYGTGELFF,TGTGCCACCAGTGATGACCGGGACTACGGGACCGGGGAGCTGTTTTTT,TRBD2,TRBJ2-2,TRBV24-1,-
CASSPPWSGTLYEQYF,TGTGCCAGCAGTCCCCCTTGGAGCGGGACTCTCTACGAGCAGTACTTC,TRBD2,TRBJ2-7,TRBV28,few
CASSLGTAEVLAYEQYF,TGTGCCAGCAGCTTAGGGACAGCCGAAGTTCTTGCCTACGAGCAGTACTTC,-,TRBJ2-7,TRBV7-2,few
CASSGTSMNEQFF,TGTGCCAGCAGCGGAACTAGTATGAATGAGCAGTTCTTC,-,TRBJ2-1,TRBV5-4,few
CASSLTGTSRRSTDTQYF,TGTGCCAGCAGCTTAACCGGGACTAGCCGGCGAAGCACAGATACGCAGTATTTT,TRBD2,TRBJ2-3,TRBV11-1,few
CASSLGPGDSYEQYF,TGTGCCAGCAGCCTGGGGCCCGGGGACTCCTACGAGCAGTACTTC,-,TRBJ2-7,TRBV5-6,-
CASSPGQGRTDTQYF,TGTGCCAGCAGCCCAGGACAGGGTAGAACAGATACGCAGTATTTT,TRBD1,TRBJ2-3,TRBV5-6,-
CASSLVWGQGTETQYF,TGTGCCAGCAGCTTAGTGTGGGGACAGGGTACGGAGACCCAGTACTTC,TRBD1,TRBJ2-5,TRBV7-6,-
CASSTSGRVDNEQFF,TGTGCCAGCAGCACTAGCGGTAGAGTTGACAATGAGCAGTTCTTC,TRBD2,TRBJ2-1,TRBV7-9,many
CATSAGGRYGYTF,TGTGCCACCAGCGCGGGGGGCCGATATGGCTACACCTTC,-,TRBJ1-2,TRBV24-1,few
CASTTSDSPLHF,TGTGCCAGTACTACCTCGGATTCACCCCTCCACTTT,-,TRBJ1-6,TRBV6-2/TRBV6-3,few
CSVDRDGNYGYTF,TGCAGCGTTGACCGGGACGGCAACTATGGCTACACCTTC,-,TRBJ1-2,TRBV29-1,few
CSVPEGNYGYTF,TGCAGCGTCCCCGAGGGAAACTATGGCTACACCTTC,-,TRBJ1-2,TRBV29-1,few
CSSWEGDSSYGYTF,TGCAGCTCCTGGGAGGGGGACAGCTCCTATGGCTACACCTTC,TRBD1,TRBJ1-2,TRBV29-1,-
CASSPNADTQYF,TGCGCCAGCAGCCCTAACGCGGATACGCAGTATTTT,-,TRBJ2-3,TRBV4-1,few
CASSYQGSGGELFF,TGTGCCAGCAGTTACCAGGGGTCCGGCGGGGAGCTGTTTTTT,-,TRBJ2-2,TRBV6-5,few